This T cell receptor (beta chain) was identified during a study of control samples from healthy donors and cancer patients. Trimming cost V 3 bases and J 0 bases, with 11 bases left between them. CDR3 size: 16 residues. CDR1 is MNHNS and CDR2 is SASEGT in the germline V gene. The assay was immunoSEQ multiplex PCR, and TCRdb's table has in-frame clones only and misses some. In the table there are 120,000 to 150,000 clones, roughly 89% of which are singletons. This chain uses TRBV6-1 with TRBJ1-4; D perhaps matches TRBD1 (6 bases). The sequenced sample was blood. This sequence was found in a man aged 25-45 years in good health. Here the CDR3 reads CASSERGGPTNEKLFF. The CDR3 nucleotides read TGTGCCAGCAGTGAGAGGGGGGGTCCAACTAATGAAAAACTGTTTTTT.